This TCR beta chain was sequenced during a study of blood T cell repertoires in COVID-19. Study at large: Some COVID-19 samples were acute and others convalescent; all came from the United States, Italy and Spain. Sample material is recorded as cDNA or gDNA derived from T cells, B-cell-depleted T cells, or PBMCs.

How the authors handled the data: Estimates of nucleated cell counts were drawn from the amplification of reference gene primers. TCRdb's copy holds only in-frame clones and misses some; the assay was immunoSEQ multiplex PCR. V, J and clone size were drawn from that table, and D and trimming were deduced from the DNA. The sample lists 80,000 to 85,000 clones; roughly 88% were seen once. Germline CDR1 and CDR2: MNHEY and SVGEGT. The CDR3 totals 16 residues. Trimming took 4 bases from V and 5 from J; bases not matched to a gene: 8. The sequenced sample consisted of peripheral blood. The chain carries TRBV6-2 or TRBV6-3 and TRBJ2-2; 9 nucleotides align to TRBD2. This clonotype was sampled from a woman at least 80 years old with acute or convalescent COVID-19. CDR3 DNA sequence: TGTGCCAGCAGTTTTTTAAGCGGGGGGCCGACCGGGGAGCTGTTTTTT. This gives the protein CASSFLSGGPTGELFF.